A single sample is the source of the 12 T cell receptor beta chains below, sequenced in a study of T cells in Graves' hyperthyroidism and ophthalmopathy. RNA transcripts gave rise to amplified TCR beta CDR3 regions. An initial round of RT-PCR targeting the TCR CDR3 relied on the HTBI primer set. TCRdb analysed the multiplex PCR reads with MiXCR anew, one entry per CDR3 protein. The repertoire holds roughly 550,000 distinct CDR3 sequences, with about 15% as singletons. Sequences were obtained from blood. The receptors were gathered from a woman younger than 45 with Graves' ophthalmopathy.

The chain uses TRBV6-2 or TRBV6-3 and TRBJ2-1; D gene unclear. The CDR3 is made up of 13 amino acids. Trimming took 0 bases from V and 10 from J, leaving 10 bases between them. From germline, CDR1 is MNHEY and CDR2 SVGEGT. The CDR3: CASSYSEGSEQFF. CDR3 sequence (DNA): TGTGCCAGCAGTTACTCGGAAGGTAGCGAGCAGTTCTTC.

Comment on this clonotype: The junction and the germline gene differ at one end; a read error may be behind it. The chain has TRBV12-3 or TRBV12-4 and TRBJ2-2; 8 positions agree with TRBD2. The CDR3 is 16 residues long. The CDR3 loop reads CASRTDSGTRTGDLFF. CDR3 DNA: TGTGCCAGCAGAACCGATAGCGGGACTCGCACCGGGGATCTGTTTTTT.

This clonotype came up many times. This sequence joins TRBV20-1 and TRBJ1-1; no clear D gene. There are 14 residues in the CDR3. The ends were cut back, 6 bases at V and 1 base at J, with 15 bases in the middle. Germline CDR1 and CDR2: DFQATT and SNEGSKA (reference sequence). In nucleotides, the CDR3 is TGCAGTGCCCCGACCGACAAGACGAACACTGAAGCTTTCTTT. Translated: CSAPTDKTNTEAFF.

CDR3: CATSDSTGKNYGYTF. The CDR3 DNA follows: TGTGCCACCAGTGATTCTACAGGGAAAAACTATGGCTACACCTTC. This chain links TRBV24-1 with TRBJ1-2; D is perhaps TRBD1 (6 bases). The CDR3 contains 15 residues. Germline CDR1 KGHDR, CDR2 SFDVKD. Trimming removed 2 bases at V and 2 bases at J, with 11 bases between.

The chain has TRBV25-1 and TRBJ2-3, with D uncertain. The CDR3 consists of 13 residues. CDR1 and CDR2 (germline): MGHDK, SYGVNS. Trimming cost V 1 base and J 6 bases, with 8 bases left between them. The CDR3 DNA reads as TGTGCCAGCAGTGAATTTATCGTGGATACGCAGTATTTT. This gives the protein CASSEFIVDTQYF.

The CDR3 DNA is TGTGCCAGTCGGAGGAGGCTTGAGTACGAGCAGTACTTC. It translates to CASRRRLEYEQYF. The chain is built from TRBV12-3 or TRBV12-4 and TRBJ2-7, with a weak D call TRBD2 (5 bases). The V end was cut by 9 bases, the J end by 4 bases, with 16 bases between. The CDR3 has 13 residues.

This clonotype was picked up many times. The genes are TRBV5-1 and TRBJ2-5, with TRBD2 matching 7 bases. The CDR3 is made up of 15 amino acids. With 1 base clipped from V and 5 bases from J, the junction kept 8 bases outside the gene matches. Per the germline V gene, CDR1 is SGHRS and CDR2 is YFSETQ. CDR3 region: CASSLQAGAGETQYF. CDR3 sequence (DNA): TGCGCCAGCAGCTTGCAGGCGGGAGCGGGGGAGACCCAGTACTTC.

This clonotype was recorded at least ten times. The rearrangement joins TRBV18 to TRBJ2-3; maybe TRBD2 (5 bases). The CDR3 loop spans 16 amino acids. From germline, CDR1 is KGHSH and CDR2 LQKENI. With 4 bases removed from V and 0 bases from J, the gap between germline ends came to 14 bases. The CDR3 is CASSQRGSPSTDTQYF. Written as DNA, the CDR3 is TGTGCCAGCTCACAGAGAGGGAGTCCTAGCACAGATACGCAGTATTTT.

The chain employs TRBV2 and TRBJ2-7; D unclear. Germline V gene lookup returns CDR1 SNHLY and CDR2 FYNNEI. The V end was cut by 3 bases, the J end by 3 bases, with 6 bases between. CDR3 size: 12 residues. CDR3 residues: CASSELFYEQYF. CDR3 bases: TGTGCCAGCAGTGAGTTGTTCTACGAGCAGTACTTC.

This clonotype was counted many times. The chain employs TRBV7-2 and TRBJ2-1; D is possibly TRBD1 or TRBD2 (5 bases each). The CDR3 spans 15 residues. V gave up 1 base and J gave up 4 bases, with 11 bases separating them. CDR1 is SGHTA and CDR2 is FQGNSA in the germline V gene. The CDR3 protein is CASSLGLGEYNEQFF. The DNA of the CDR3 is TGTGCCAGCAGCTTAGGGTTGGGGGAGTACAATGAGCAGTTCTTC.

The CDR3: CASSSTQGKRAFF. The CDR3 nucleotides read TGTGCCAGCAGCTCAACCCAGGGTAAAAGGGCTTTCTTT. The chain carries TRBV11-2 and TRBJ1-1; tentative D call: TRBD1 (5 bases). In germline, CDR1 is SGHAT, CDR2 FQNNGV. V lost 4 bases and J lost 11, with 17 bases in between. The CDR3 runs to 13 residues.

V and J are TRBV6-5 and TRBJ1-4; no definite D call. Germline V gives CDR1 MNHEY, CDR2 SVGAGI. V was cut by 0 bases and J by 8 bases, with 4 bases left in between. This CDR3 has 12 residues. CDR3: CASSYSREKLFF. In nucleotides, the CDR3 is TGTGCCAGCAGTTACTCTCGGGAAAAACTGTTTTTT.